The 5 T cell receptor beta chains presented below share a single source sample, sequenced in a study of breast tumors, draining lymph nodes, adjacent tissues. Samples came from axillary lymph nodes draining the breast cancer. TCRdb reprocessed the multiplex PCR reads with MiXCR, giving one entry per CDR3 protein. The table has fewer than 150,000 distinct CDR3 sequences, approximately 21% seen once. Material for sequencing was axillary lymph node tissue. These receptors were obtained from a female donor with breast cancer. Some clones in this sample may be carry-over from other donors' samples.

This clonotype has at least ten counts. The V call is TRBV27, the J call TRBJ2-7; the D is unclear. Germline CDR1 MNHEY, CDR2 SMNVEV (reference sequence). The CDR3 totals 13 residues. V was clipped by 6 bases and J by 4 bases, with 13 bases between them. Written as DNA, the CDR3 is TGTGCCAGCAGCTCTAGGATGGATTACGAGCAGTACTTC. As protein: CASSSRMDYEQYF.

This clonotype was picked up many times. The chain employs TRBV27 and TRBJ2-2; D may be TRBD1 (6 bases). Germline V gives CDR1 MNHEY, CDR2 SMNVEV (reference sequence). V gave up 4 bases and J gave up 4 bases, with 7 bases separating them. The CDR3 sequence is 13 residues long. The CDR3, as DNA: TGTGCCAGCAGTTCCAGGGGCACCGGGGAGCTGTTTTTT. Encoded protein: CASSSRGTGELFF.

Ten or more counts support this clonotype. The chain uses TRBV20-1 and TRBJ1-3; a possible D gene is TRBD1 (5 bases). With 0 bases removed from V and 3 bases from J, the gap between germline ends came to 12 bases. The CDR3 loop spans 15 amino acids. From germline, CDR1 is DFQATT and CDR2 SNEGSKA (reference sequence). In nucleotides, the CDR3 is TGCAGTGCTAGAGATCGACTTCAGGGTGGAAACACCATATATTTT. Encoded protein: CSARDRLQGGNTIYF.

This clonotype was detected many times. The CDR3 region has the DNA TGCGCCAGCAGCCCAGAGGACAGGGGCCGTCAGCCCCAGCATTTT. The encoded protein is CASSPEDRGRQPQHF. The chain is built from TRBV4-1 and TRBJ1-5; TRBD1 aligns across 9 bases. Per germline, CDR1 MGHRA and CDR2 YSYEKL. V dropped 4 bases and J dropped 6; count of bases not matched to a gene: 7. The length of the CDR3 is 15 residues.

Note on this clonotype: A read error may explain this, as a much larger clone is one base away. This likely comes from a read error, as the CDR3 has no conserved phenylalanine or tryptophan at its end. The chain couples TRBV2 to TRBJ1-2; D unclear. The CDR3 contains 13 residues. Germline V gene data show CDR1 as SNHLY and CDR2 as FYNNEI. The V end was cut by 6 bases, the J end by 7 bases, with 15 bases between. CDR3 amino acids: CASRETGLFGYTI. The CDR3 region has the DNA TGTGCCAGCAGGGAGACCGGCCTTTTTGGCTACACCATC.